The clone carrying this TCR beta chain turned up a few times. Primers: 60 Vbeta forward and 13 Jbeta reverse. Some clones are missing from TCRdb's copy, which holds only in-frame ones; the method was immunoSEQ multiplex PCR. The sample has 90,000 to 140,000 clones; about 12% are singletons. The source of the sample is a study of cytomegalovirus exposure and HLA in healthy donors. The CDR3 consists of 14 residues. V dropped 3 bases and J dropped 5 bases, with 13 bases sitting between them. From germline, CDR1 is MGHRA and CDR2 YSYEKL. The chain combines TRBV4-1 with TRBJ1-1, with D possibly matching TRBD1 (5 bases). This sequence was found in a middle-aged man in good health and CMV-seropositive. Sequenced material: PBMCs. The CDR3 bases are TGCGCCAGCAGCCATGACCCCGGGGGTACTGAAGCTTTCTTT. It translates to CASSHDPGGTEAFF.